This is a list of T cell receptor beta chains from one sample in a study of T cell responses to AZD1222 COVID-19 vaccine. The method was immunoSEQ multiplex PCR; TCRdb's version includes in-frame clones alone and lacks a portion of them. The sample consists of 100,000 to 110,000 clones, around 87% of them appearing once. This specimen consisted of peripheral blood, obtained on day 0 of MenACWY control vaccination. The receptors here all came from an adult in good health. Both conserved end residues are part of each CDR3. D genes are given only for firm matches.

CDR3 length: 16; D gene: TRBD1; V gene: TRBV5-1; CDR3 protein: CASSLRGQLGGEKLFF
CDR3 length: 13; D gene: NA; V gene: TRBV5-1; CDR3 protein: CASSPGDNYGYTF
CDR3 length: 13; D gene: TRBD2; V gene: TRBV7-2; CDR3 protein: CASSLAREYEQYF
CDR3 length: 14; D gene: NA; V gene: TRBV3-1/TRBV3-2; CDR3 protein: CASSQEPVVAEAFF
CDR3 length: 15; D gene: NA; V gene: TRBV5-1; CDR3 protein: CASSWDGQGYNEQFF
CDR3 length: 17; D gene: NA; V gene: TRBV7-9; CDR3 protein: CASSLDVMGIASYGYTF
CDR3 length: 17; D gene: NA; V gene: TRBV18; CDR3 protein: CASSEEPYPGQSIGYTF
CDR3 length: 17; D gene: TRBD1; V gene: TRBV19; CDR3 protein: CASSNRTGGPFTGELFF
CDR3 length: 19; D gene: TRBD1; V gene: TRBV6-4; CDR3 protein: CASSDSFWDRININYGYTF
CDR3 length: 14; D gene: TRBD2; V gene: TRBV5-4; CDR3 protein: CASSRGTSEYEQYF
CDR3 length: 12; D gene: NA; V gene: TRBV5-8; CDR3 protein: CASSLRSYEQYF
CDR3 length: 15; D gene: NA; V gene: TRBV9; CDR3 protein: CASSPSTSGANVLTF
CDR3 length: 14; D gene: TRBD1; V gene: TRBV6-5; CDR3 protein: CASSYSGQGPGYTF
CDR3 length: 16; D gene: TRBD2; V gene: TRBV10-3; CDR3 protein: CAISESSSGGLGEQYF
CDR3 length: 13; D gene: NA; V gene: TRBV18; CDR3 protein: CASSPGETGELFF
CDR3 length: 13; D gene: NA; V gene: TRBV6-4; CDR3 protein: CASSADTNQPQHF
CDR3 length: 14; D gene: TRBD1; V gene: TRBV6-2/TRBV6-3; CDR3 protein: CASSTGTGTDTQYF
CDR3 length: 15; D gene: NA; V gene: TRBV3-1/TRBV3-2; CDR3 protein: CASSQVGLTYNEQFF
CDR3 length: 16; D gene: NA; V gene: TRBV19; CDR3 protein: CATRGEVPTTTYEQYF
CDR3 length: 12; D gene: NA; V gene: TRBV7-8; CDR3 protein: CASSAARSPLHF
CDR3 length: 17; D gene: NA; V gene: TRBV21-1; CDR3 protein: CASSKPQGTSMNTEAFF
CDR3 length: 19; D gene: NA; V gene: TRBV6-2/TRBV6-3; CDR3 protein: CASSYSWGANELAKNIQYF
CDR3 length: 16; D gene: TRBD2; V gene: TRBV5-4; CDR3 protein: CASSPGLAGRTGELFF
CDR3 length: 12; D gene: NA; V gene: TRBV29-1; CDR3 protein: CSVAYLNTEAFF
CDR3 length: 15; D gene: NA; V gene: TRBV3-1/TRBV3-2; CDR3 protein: CASSQASRSSYEQYF
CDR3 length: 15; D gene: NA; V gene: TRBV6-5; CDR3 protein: CASSYIRTSGGELFF
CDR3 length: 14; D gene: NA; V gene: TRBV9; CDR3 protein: CASNTDSSYNEQFF
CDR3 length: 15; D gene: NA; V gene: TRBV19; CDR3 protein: CASSPGAIYNSPLHF
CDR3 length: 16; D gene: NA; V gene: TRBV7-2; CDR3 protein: CASSPRGSGNTGELFF
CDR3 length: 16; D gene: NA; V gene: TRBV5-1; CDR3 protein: CASSSYISDGQSEAFF
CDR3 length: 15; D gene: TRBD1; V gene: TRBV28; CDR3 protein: CATHPTGGPYNEQFF
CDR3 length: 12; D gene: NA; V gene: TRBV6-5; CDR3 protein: CASSPRDEKLFF
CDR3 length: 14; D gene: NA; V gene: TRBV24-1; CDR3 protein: CATSDTGTLSGYTF
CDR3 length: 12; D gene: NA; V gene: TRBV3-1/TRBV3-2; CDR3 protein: CASGLDNSPLHF
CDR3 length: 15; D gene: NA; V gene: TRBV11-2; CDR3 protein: CASSLVPGYHNEQFF
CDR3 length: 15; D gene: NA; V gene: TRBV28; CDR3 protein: CASIQAPGFNYGYTF
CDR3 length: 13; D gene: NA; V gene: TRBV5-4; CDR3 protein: CASSYGTGGELFF
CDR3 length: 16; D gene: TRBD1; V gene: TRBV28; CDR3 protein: CASSQRTGGDVGELFF
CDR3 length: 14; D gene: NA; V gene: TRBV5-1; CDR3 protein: CASSPGPGEETQYF
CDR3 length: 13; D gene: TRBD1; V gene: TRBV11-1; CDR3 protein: CAIGTGGFDEQYF
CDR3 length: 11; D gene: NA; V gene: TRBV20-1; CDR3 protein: CSARRLEEAFF
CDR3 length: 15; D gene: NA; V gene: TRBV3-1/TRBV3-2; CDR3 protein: CASSLDGPSGNTIYF
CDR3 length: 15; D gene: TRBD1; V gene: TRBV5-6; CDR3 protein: CASSLWAGGSETQYF
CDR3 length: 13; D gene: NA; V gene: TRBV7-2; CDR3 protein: CASSPLTPDTQYF
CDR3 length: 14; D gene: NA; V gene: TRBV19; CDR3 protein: CASSTPGPFYGYTF
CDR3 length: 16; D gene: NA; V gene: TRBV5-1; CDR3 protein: CASSLGVRRGAHEQYF
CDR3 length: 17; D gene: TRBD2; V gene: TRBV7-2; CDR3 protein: CASSLARTSGADNEQFF
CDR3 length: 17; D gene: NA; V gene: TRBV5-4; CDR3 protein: CASSLGWKRSLSYEQYF